The next 7 T cell receptor beta chains were all read from a single sample in a study of blood T cell repertoires in COVID-19. Sequenced by immunoSEQ multiplex PCR; TCRdb stores in-frame clones only, minus some. The sample carries about 69,000 clones, 60% to 80% recorded once. The specimen sequenced was peripheral blood. These receptors all stem from a man between 60 and 70 years old with acute or convalescent COVID-19.

This clone appeared once. The chain joins TRBV30 to TRBJ1-2; 8 nucleotides agree with TRBD1. V gave up 1 base and J gave up 1 base; unmatched junction bases: 5. The CDR3 consists of 15 residues. Germline V gene lookup returns CDR1 GTSNPN and CDR2 SVGIG (reference sequence). The CDR3 sequence is CAWSADRALNYGYTF. DNA for the CDR3: TGTGCCTGGAGTGCGGACAGGGCTCTTAACTATGGCTACACCTTC.

The V gene is TRBV18, the J gene TRBJ2-2; TRBD1 agrees at 9 bases. V gave up 2 bases and J gave up 6 bases; unmatched junction bases: 7. CDR3 length: 16 amino acids. CDR1 is KGHSH, CDR2 LQKENI, per germline. The CDR3 protein is CASSPLGQGNAGELFF. The CDR3, as DNA: TGTGCCAGCTCACCATTGGGACAGGGAAATGCCGGGGAGCTGTTTTTT.

The V call is TRBV6-5, the J call TRBJ2-1; D gene uncertain. The CDR3 has 14 residues. The germline CDR1 and CDR2 sequences are MNHEY and SVGAGI. V shed 6 bases and J shed 5 bases, with 14 bases lying between them. The CDR3 reads CASRLLIPDNEQFF. CDR3 in DNA: TGTGCCAGCAGACTCCTCATCCCCGACAATGAGCAGTTCTTC.

This clone was seen more than once but under ten times. The rearrangement joins TRBV6-1 to TRBJ1-5; perhaps TRBD1 as D (5 bases). Looked up from germline, CDR1 is MNHNS and CDR2 is SASEGT. V lost 2 bases to trimming and J lost 6 bases, with 23 bases between them. This CDR3 is built from 18 residues. The CDR3 spells CASSEKAGRPAGGQPQHF. CDR3 in DNA: TGTGCCAGCAGTGAAAAGGCAGGGCGGCCAGCCGGGGGTCAGCCCCAGCATTTT.

The DNA of the CDR3 is TGTGCCAGCAGCACAGTATACACCTACAAAAACATTCAGTACTTC. Protein product: CASSTVYTYKNIQYF. The rearrangement links TRBV27 to TRBJ2-4; no reliable D call. This CDR3 is built from 15 residues. Germline CDR1 and CDR2: MNHEY and SMNVEV (reference sequence). V shed 6 bases and J shed 3 bases, with 15 bases lying between them.

The gene calls are TRBV5-1 and TRBJ2-5; 7 nucleotides match TRBD1. The CDR3 totals 15 residues. V was pared by 2 bases and J by 3 bases, with 7 bases of the junction left unmatched. CDR1 and CDR2 from the germline V gene are SGHRS and YFSETQ. The CDR3 here is CASSLLGTEEETQYF. CDR3 sequence (DNA): TGCGCCAGCAGCTTACTAGGGACAGAAGAAGAGACCCAGTACTTC. The full variable domain, its missing parts supplied by reference TRBV5-1 and TRBJ2-5, is KAGVTQTPRYLIKTRGQQVTLSCSPISGHRSVSWYQQTPGQGLQFLFEYFSETQRNKGNFPGRFSGRQFSNSRSEMNVSTLELGDSALYLCASSLLGTEEETQYFGPGTRLLVL.

CDR3: CASSRGGNTEAFF. For the CDR3, the DNA is TGTGCCAGCAGCCGGGGAGGGAACACTGAAGCTTTCTTT. V is TRBV7-3 and J is TRBJ1-1; D ambiguous. Germline loops: CDR1 SGHTA, CDR2 FQGTGA. This CDR3 has 13 amino acids. V was cut by 5 bases and J by 1 base, with 8 bases left in between.